This T cell receptor (beta chain) was sequenced during a study of cytomegalovirus exposure and HLA in healthy donors. The PCR used 60 Vbeta and 13 Jbeta primers. In the original workflow: There were about 80 million unique TCR beta chains by a later count, and around 10 million of them were shared. Libraries were prepared by immunoSEQ multiplex PCR; TCRdb keeps only in-frame clonotypes and omits some of them. V and J calls and clone size are those listed in that table; D and trimming were worked out from the DNA. The sample contains about 180,000 clones, roughly 82% of which appear only once. The ends lost 3 bases at V and 2 bases at J; junction bases unmatched: 15. Germline V gives CDR1 MDHEN, CDR2 SYDVKM. The CDR3 runs to 19 residues.

The chain has TRBV28 and TRBJ2-2, with 7 bases aligning to TRBD2. The sequencing sample was made of PBMCs. The sequence was collected from a woman between 45 and 60 years old in good health and CMV-seronegative. CDR3 protein: CASSFRGAGVTGNTGELFF. For the CDR3, the DNA is TGTGCCAGCAGTTTTCGCGGCGCGGGGGTTACGGGAAACACCGGGGAGCTGTTTTTT.